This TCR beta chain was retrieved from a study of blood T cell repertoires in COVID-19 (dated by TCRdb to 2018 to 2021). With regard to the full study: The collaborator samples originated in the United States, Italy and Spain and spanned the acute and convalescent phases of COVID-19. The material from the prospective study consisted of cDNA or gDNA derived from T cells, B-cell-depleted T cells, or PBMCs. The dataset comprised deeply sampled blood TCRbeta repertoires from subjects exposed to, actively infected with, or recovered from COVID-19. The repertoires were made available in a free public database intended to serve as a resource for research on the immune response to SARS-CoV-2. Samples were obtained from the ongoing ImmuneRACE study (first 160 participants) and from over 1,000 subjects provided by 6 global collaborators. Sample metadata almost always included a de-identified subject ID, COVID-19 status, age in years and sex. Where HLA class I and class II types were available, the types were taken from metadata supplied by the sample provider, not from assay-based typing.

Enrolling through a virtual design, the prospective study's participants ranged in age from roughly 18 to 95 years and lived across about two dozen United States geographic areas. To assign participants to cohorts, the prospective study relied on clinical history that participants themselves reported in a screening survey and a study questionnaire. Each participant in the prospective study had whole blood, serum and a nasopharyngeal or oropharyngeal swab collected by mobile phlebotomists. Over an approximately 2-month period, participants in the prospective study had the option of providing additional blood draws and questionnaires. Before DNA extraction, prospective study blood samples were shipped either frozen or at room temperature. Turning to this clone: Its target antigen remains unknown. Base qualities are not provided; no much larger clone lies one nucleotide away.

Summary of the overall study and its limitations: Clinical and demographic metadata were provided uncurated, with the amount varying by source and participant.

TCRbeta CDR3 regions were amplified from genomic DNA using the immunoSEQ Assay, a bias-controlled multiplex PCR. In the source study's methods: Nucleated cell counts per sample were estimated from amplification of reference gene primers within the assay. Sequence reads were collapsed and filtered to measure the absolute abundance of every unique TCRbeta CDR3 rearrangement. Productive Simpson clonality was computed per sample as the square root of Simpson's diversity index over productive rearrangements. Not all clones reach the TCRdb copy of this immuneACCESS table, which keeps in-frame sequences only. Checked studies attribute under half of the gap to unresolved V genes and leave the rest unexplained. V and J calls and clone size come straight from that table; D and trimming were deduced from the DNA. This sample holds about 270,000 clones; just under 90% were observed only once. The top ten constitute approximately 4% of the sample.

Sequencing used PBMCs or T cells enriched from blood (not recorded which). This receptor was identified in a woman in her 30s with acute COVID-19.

The CDR3 in this case is CASSATREKLFF. In nucleotides, the sequence is TGTGCCAGCAGTGCGACACGGGAAAAACTGTTTTTT. The rearranged chain carries TRBV28 and TRBJ1-4, with the D gene not clear enough to name. Relative to germline, V is 5 bases shorter and J is 8 bases shorter, with 9 bases between their ends. The CDR3 holds 12 amino acids from the cysteine to the phenylalanine. Left in the record is the CDR3 DNA by itself, 36 bases read in frame from the first base. The germline V gene sets CDR1 to MDHEN and CDR2 to SYDVKM.